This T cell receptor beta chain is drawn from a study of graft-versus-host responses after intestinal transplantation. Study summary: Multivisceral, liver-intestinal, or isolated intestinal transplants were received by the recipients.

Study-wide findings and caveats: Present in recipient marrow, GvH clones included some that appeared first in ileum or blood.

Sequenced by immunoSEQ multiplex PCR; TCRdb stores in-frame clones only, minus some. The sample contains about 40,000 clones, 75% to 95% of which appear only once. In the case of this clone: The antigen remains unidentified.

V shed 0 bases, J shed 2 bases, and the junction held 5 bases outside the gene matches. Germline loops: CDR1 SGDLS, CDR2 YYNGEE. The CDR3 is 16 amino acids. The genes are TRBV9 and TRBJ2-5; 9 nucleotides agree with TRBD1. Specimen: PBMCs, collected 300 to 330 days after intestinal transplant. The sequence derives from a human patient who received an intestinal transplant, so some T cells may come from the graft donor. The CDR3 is CASSVVGTGRQETQYF. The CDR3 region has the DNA TGTGCCAGCAGCGTAGTCGGGACAGGGCGGCAAGAGACCCAGTACTTC.